This T cell receptor beta chain is from a study of blood T cell repertoires in COVID-19. Study context: Acute-phase and convalescent COVID-19 samples originated in the United States, Italy and Spain. The analysed material was cDNA or gDNA that came from T cells, B-cell-depleted T cells, or PBMCs.

In the original processing: Estimation of nucleated cell counts was performed using reference gene primer amplification. Measured with immunoSEQ multiplex PCR; TCRdb has only the in-frame clones, and not every one. The V and J calls and clone size come from that table; D and trimming were worked out from the DNA. The table has under 40,000 clones, over 75% seen once; the top ten hold roughly a third. The sequence was obtained from a man aged 65-85 years with active COVID-19. Sample: peripheral blood.

The CDR3 DNA reads as TGTGCCAGCAACCAGGGTCTAGGCAATCAGCCCCAGCATTTT. Protein sequence: CASNQGLGNQPQHF. This chain uses TRBV6-5 with TRBJ1-5; perhaps TRBD1 as D (5 bases). The CDR3 consists of 14 residues. Per the germline V gene, CDR1 is MNHEY and CDR2 is SVGAGI. V was trimmed by 7 bases and J by 2 bases, leaving 12 bases between them.